What follows is one T cell receptor beta chain and its context. Here immunoSEQ multiplex PCR was the method, and the copy in TCRdb shows in-frame clones only, minus some. Among about 73,000 clones listed, 85% to 90% were seen once. The data belong to a study of T cell responses to AZD1222 COVID-19 vaccine. Sample: peripheral blood, taken 28 days after the second AZD1222 dose. The sequence was collected from an adult who received the AZD1222 COVID-19 vaccine.

This CDR3 reads CASSFGSNEKLFF. In DNA, the CDR3 is TGCGCCAGCAGCTTCGGCAGTAATGAAAAACTGTTTTTT. This chain uses TRBV5-1 with TRBJ1-4, with D unresolved. The CDR3 runs to 13 residues. In germline, CDR1 is SGHRS, CDR2 YFSETQ. V was cut by 2 bases and J by 4 bases, with 6 bases left in between.